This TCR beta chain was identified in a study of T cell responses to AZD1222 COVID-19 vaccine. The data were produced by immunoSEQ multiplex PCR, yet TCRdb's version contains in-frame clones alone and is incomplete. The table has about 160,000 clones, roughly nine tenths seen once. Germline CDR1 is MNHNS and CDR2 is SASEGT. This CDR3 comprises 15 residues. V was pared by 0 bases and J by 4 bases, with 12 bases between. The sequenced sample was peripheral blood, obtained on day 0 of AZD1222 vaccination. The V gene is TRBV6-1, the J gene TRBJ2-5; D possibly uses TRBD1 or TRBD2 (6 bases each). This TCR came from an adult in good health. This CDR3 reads CASSEAGGWVETQYF. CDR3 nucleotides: TGTGCCAGCAGTGAAGCGGGGGGCTGGGTAGAGACCCAGTACTTC.